This T cell receptor beta chain comes out of a study of cytomegalovirus exposure and HLA in healthy donors. Germline V gives CDR1 LNHDA, CDR2 SQIVND (reference sequence). V lost 3 bases and J 7 bases, leaving 15 bases between the germline ends. This CDR3 is built from 15 residues. Of note for this clone: Its antigen remains unidentified.

TCRdb's copy holds only in-frame clones and misses some; the assay was immunoSEQ multiplex PCR. The sample carries 200,000 to 300,000 clones, about 86% recorded once. Study outcomes and limitations: Cytomegalovirus status was reportedly diagnosed by the classifier with high sensitivity and specificity. In vitro testing confirmed a few CMV-associated chains as specific for CMV antigens.

The sequence derives from a woman younger than 45 in good health and CMV-seropositive. The sequenced material came from PBMCs. The chain carries TRBV19 and TRBJ2-2, with D perhaps matching TRBD2 (5 bases). This CDR3 reads CASSINPGKGGELFF. CDR3 coding DNA: TGTGCCAGTAGTATCAATCCGGGGAAAGGCGGGGAGCTGTTTTTT.